One and the same sample provided the 17 T cell receptor beta chains below, sequenced in a study of blood T cell repertoires in COVID-19. Generated by immunoSEQ multiplex PCR, the TCRdb table keeps only in-frame clones and is missing some. The sample holds 250,000 to 400,000 clones, approximately 88% seen once. Source material: PBMCs or T cells enriched from blood (not recorded which). These receptors were collected from a man between 60 and 70 years old who had recovered from COVID-19.

The chain has TRBV6-2 or TRBV6-3 and TRBJ2-2; a possible D gene is TRBD1 (7 bases). The V and J ends lost 3 bases and 10 bases respectively, with 24 bases between them. The CDR3 covers 17 residues. Germline lookup yields CDR1 MNHEY and CDR2 SVGEGT. The CDR3 protein is CASSYEAGQPISEELFF. The CDR3 DNA reads TGTGCCAGCAGTTATGAGGCGGGACAGCCTATATCCGAGGAGCTGTTTTTT.

This chain links TRBV2 with TRBJ2-3; D is possibly TRBD1 (6 bases). The CDR3 loop spans 14 amino acids. The V gene's germline CDR1 is SNHLY and CDR2 FYNNEI. V was clipped by 8 bases and J by 2 bases, with 14 bases between them. In DNA form, the CDR3 reads TGTGCCAGCCAAGGGGGAGTACACACAGATACGCAGTATTTT. The encoded protein is CASQGGVHTDTQYF.

The chain's CDR3 is CASTSPGAYNSPLHF. Written as DNA, the CDR3 is TGTGCCAGCACTTCCCCGGGTGCCTATAATTCACCCCTCCACTTT. The rearrangement joins TRBV28 to TRBJ1-6; unclear D gene. CDR1 is MDHEN, CDR2 SYDVKM, per germline. Trimming pared 7 bases from V and 2 bases from J, leaving 12 bases between. CDR3 length equals 15 residues. The full variable domain, its missing parts supplied by reference TRBV28 and TRBJ1-6, is DVKVTQSSRYLVKRTGEKVFLECVQDMDHENMFWYRQDPGLGLRLIYFSYDVKMKEKGDIPEGYSVSREKKERFSLILESASTNQTSMYLCASTSPGAYNSPLHFGNGTRLTVT.

This sequence joins TRBV13 and TRBJ1-6; maybe TRBD1 (5 bases). Germline V gene data show CDR1 as PRHDT and CDR2 as FYEKMQ (reference sequence). Trimming took off 4 bases at V and 6 bases at J, with 16 bases between the two ends. The CDR3 runs to 16 residues. CDR3 DNA: TGTGCCAGCAGCTCGACGGGGGGGTTGAGTAATTCACCCCTCCACTTT. Protein: CASSSTGGLSNSPLHF.

CDR3 sequence reads: CASSLFTGEETQYF. CDR3 DNA sequence: TGTGCCAGCAGCTTATTTACAGGGGAAGAGACCCAGTACTTC. The chain joins TRBV7-2 to TRBJ2-5; 7 nucleotides agree with TRBD1. With 2 bases clipped from V and 3 bases from J, the junction kept 3 bases outside the gene matches. Germline-derived CDR1 and CDR2 are SGHTA and FQGNSA. The CDR3 consists of 14 residues.

This clone occurred once. V gene TRBV5-1 combines with J gene TRBJ2-5; D is unresolved. The CDR3 extends over 15 amino acids. Trimming left V 0 bases short and J 5 bases short, with 14 bases between. Looked up from germline, CDR1 is SGHRS and CDR2 is YFSETQ. The CDR3 is CASSLVAEGQETQYF. The CDR3 nucleotides are TGCGCCAGCAGCTTGGTTGCGGAAGGTCAGGAGACCCAGTACTTC.

This chain joins TRBV6-5 and TRBJ1-4; tentative D call: TRBD1 (6 bases). CDR1 and CDR2 (germline): MNHEY, SVGAGI. CDR3 size: 12 residues. Trimming took off 8 bases at V and 8 bases at J, with 12 bases between the two ends. The CDR3 bases are TGTGCCAGCTCACAGGGTTGGGAAAAACTGTTTTTT. Amino acid sequence: CASSQGWEKLFF.

The chain recombines TRBV2 with TRBJ1-2, with 11 bases that match TRBD1. The CDR3 runs 13 residues. Unmatched junction bases numbered 7, after V lost 6 bases and J lost 10 bases. Germline loops: CDR1 SNHLY, CDR2 FYNNEI. The CDR3 loop is CASRELDRGLYTF. CDR3 DNA: TGTGCCAGCAGGGAATTGGACAGGGGGCTCTACACCTTC.

The V call is TRBV5-4, the J call TRBJ2-3; TRBD1 aligns across 7 bases. This CDR3 spans 16 amino acids. Germline CDR1 is SGHNT and CDR2 is YYREEE (reference sequence). Trimming took 3 bases from V and 1 from J; bases not matched to a gene: 8. The CDR3 region has the DNA TGTGCCAGCAGCTCCGCCAACAGGGGCGGCACAGATACGCAGTATTTT. Its translation: CASSSANRGGTDTQYF.

This clone was counted only a few times. This chain joins TRBV5-1 and TRBJ2-1; possibly TRBD2 for D (5 bases). V was shortened by 2 bases and J by 1 base, with 13 bases between the two germline ends. The CDR3 sequence is 16 residues long. Germline V gene data show CDR1 as SGHRS and CDR2 as YFSETQ. The CDR3 region has the DNA TGCGCCAGCAGCTTCCGCCAGCGGACTTCCTACAATGAGCAGTTCTTC. Protein sequence: CASSFRQRTSYNEQFF.

This clone was observed a handful of times. The chain combines TRBV24-1 with TRBJ2-3, with 9 bases aligning to TRBD2. CDR3 length: 20 residues. Germline values: CDR1 KGHDR, CDR2 SFDVKD. V was pared by 0 bases and J by 6 bases, with 18 bases of the junction left unmatched. The CDR3 nucleotides are TGTGCCACCAGTGATTTGGGGCATTATGGTAGCGGGAGCTTCACTGATACGCAGTATTTT. Translating gives CATSDLGHYGSGSFTDTQYF.

V and J are TRBV5-1 and TRBJ1-2; D may be TRBD1 (5 bases). This CDR3 contains 15 residues. CDR1 and CDR2 from the germline V gene are SGHRS and YFSETQ. V dropped 0 bases and J dropped 5 bases, with 14 bases sitting between them. Here the CDR3 DNA reads TGCGCCAGCAGCTTGGCGCGGGGACTTGTGTATGGCTACACCTTC. Amino acids: CASSLARGLVYGYTF. Full variable domain (remainder filled in from reference TRBV5-1 and TRBJ1-2): KAGVTQTPRYLIKTRGQQVTLSCSPISGHRSVSWYQQTPGQGLQFLFEYFSETQRNKGNFPGRFSGRQFSNSRSEMNVSTLELGDSALYLCASSLARGLVYGYTFGSGTRLTVV.

This chain joins TRBV4-1 and TRBJ2-7, with 10 bases that match TRBD2. The ends lost 4 bases at V and 5 bases at J; junction bases unmatched: 11. CDR3 size: 16 residues. Germline CDR1 reads MGHRA; CDR2 reads YSYEKL. This CDR3 reads CASSRGLAEGGDEQYF. In nucleotides, the CDR3 is TGCGCCAGCAGCCGCGGACTAGCGGAGGGGGGCGACGAGCAGTACTTC.

This clone was seen a few times. Within the sample, other DNA sequences also encode this same CDR3. This chain joins TRBV7-3 and TRBJ2-2; 9 bases fit TRBD2. Germline CDR1 SGHTA, CDR2 FQGTGA. V lost 3 bases to trimming and J lost 5 bases; unmatched junction nucleotides: 4. CDR3 size: 15 residues. The CDR3 DNA follows: TGTGCCAGCAGCTTGGGTCTAGCGGGGACCGGGGAGCTGTTTTTT. Translated: CASSLGLAGTGELFF.

The J gene is TRBJ2-5, the V gene TRBV5-1; 8 bases line up with TRBD2. The CDR3 loop spans 13 amino acids. V was clipped by 4 bases and J by 5 bases; unmatched bases: 4. Looked up from germline, CDR1 is SGHRS and CDR2 is YFSETQ. The CDR3: CASSTRLAETQYF. For the CDR3, the DNA is TGCGCCAGCAGCACCAGACTAGCGGAGACCCAGTACTTC.

The chain uses TRBV2 and TRBJ2-7; TRBD1 agrees at 8 bases. With 5 bases clipped from V and 5 bases from J, the junction kept 17 bases outside the gene matches. This CDR3 has 17 residues. Germline loops: CDR1 SNHLY, CDR2 FYNNEI. The DNA of the CDR3 is TGTGCCAGCAGTCTTCTCGGGGGACAGGCCTTTACCCACGAGCAGTACTTC. Translation: CASSLLGGQAFTHEQYF.

J is TRBJ1-2 and V is TRBV27, with a tentative D call TRBD1 (6 bases). The CDR3 extends over 14 amino acids. V was shortened by 4 bases and J by 6 bases, with 15 bases between the two germline ends. Germline assignment: CDR1 MNHEY and CDR2 SMNVEV (reference sequence). For the CDR3, the DNA is TGTGCCAGCAGTTCCTACGGCGGGGGCAATGGCTACACCTTC. Protein sequence: CASSSYGGGNGYTF.